The 29 T cell receptor beta chains in this list originate from one sample, sequenced in a study of blood T cell repertoires in COVID-19. Repertoires were generated with immunoSEQ multiplex PCR, while TCRdb's copy carries only in-frame clones and drops some. The sample records hundreds of thousands of clones, 80% to 90% being singletons. The specimen sequenced was PBMCs or T cells enriched from blood (not recorded which). These receptor sequences come from a man between 45 and 60 years old who had been exposed to COVID-19.

This chain connects TRBV2 to TRBJ1-1; the D is unclear. The germline V and J ends were trimmed by 1 base and 5 bases, with 14 bases remaining between them. Germline CDR1 is SNHLY and CDR2 is FYNNEI. The CDR3 sequence is 15 residues long. CDR3 DNA: TGTGCCAGCAGTGAAGATCGTCGAGGGTATACTGAAGCTTTCTTT. Residues: CASSEDRRGYTEAFF.

This clone appeared a few times. The rearrangement uses TRBV30 and TRBJ2-6; D is undetermined. Germline CDR1 and CDR2: GTSNPN and SVGIG (reference sequence). The V end lost 1 base, the J end lost 0 bases, and 10 bases lay between the germline ends. The CDR3 is made up of 16 amino acids. The CDR3, as DNA: TGTGCCTGGAGTGCCTGGCCTGACTCTGGGGCCAACGTCCTGACTTTC. Its protein product is CAWSAWPDSGANVLTF.

The chain has TRBV11-3 and TRBJ2-5; weak D call: TRBD1 (5 bases). The CDR3 consists of 14 residues. V dropped 1 base and J dropped 2 bases, with 8 bases sitting between them. Germline loops: CDR1 SGHNT, CDR2 YENEEA. This CDR3 reads CASSLGRAQETQYF. The CDR3 DNA follows: TGTGCCAGCAGCTTAGGCAGGGCTCAAGAGACCCAGTACTTC.

This chain links TRBV9 with TRBJ2-2, with TRBD2 matching over 8 bases. The CDR3 is 18 amino acids. V shed 2 bases and J 0 bases; nucleotides not matched to a gene: 9. CDR1 and CDR2 (germline): SGDLS, YYNGEE. CDR3: CASSVATSGATNTGELFF. The CDR3 nucleotides read TGTGCCAGCAGCGTGGCAACTAGCGGAGCAACGAACACCGGGGAGCTGTTTTTT.

This chain uses TRBV7-3 with TRBJ1-1; D is uncertain. The CDR3 is 15 amino acids. CDR1 is SGHTA and CDR2 is FQGTGA in the germline V gene. V was shortened by 5 bases and J by 0 bases, with 13 bases between the two germline ends. In nucleotides, the CDR3 is TGTGCCAGCAGCCCGGGCGGGTCTATGAACACTGAAGCTTTCTTT. Residues: CASSPGGSMNTEAFF.

V and J are TRBV10-1 and TRBJ2-3, with 11 bases matching TRBD2. Germline V gene lookup returns CDR1 WNHNN and CDR2 SYGVQD (reference sequence). This CDR3 contains 16 residues. Unmatched junction bases numbered 9, after V lost 7 bases and J lost 3 bases. The CDR3 region is CASNSGREGTTDTQYF. Written as DNA, the CDR3 is TGCGCCAGCAATAGCGGGAGGGAAGGTACGACAGATACGCAGTATTTT.

V and J are TRBV18 and TRBJ2-7, with TRBD1 identical over 7 bases. The germline CDR1 and CDR2 sequences are KGHSH and LQKENI. This CDR3 is 15 amino acids long. The trim removed 3 bases at V and 2 bases at J, leaving 7 bases unmatched. The CDR3 sequence is CASSPTAGTAYEQYV. DNA of the CDR3: TGTGCCAGCTCACCGACGGCCGGGACAGCCTACGAGCAGTACGTC.

The gene calls are TRBV12-5 and TRBJ2-3, with 7 bases matching TRBD2. There are 22 residues in the CDR3. The trim removed 1 base at V and 1 base at J, leaving 23 bases unmatched. Germline V gene sequence: CDR1 LGHNT, CDR2 FRNRAP. As DNA, the CDR3 is TGTGCTAGTGGTTTGGGTCAGGGACTGCGGCTAGCGGAAAGAGGACGCACAGATACGCAGTATTTT. This translates into CASGLGQGLRLAERGRTDTQYF.

V and J are TRBV19 and TRBJ2-3, with TRBD2 identical over 8 bases. Looked up from germline, CDR1 is LNHDA and CDR2 is SQIVND (reference sequence). The junction had 9 bases not matched to a gene; V was cut back by 10 bases and J by 3 bases. The CDR3 loop spans 14 amino acids. CDR3 in DNA: TGTGCCACCACCCAGCGGGAGAGGACAGATACGCAGTATTTT. This sequence encodes CATTQRERTDTQYF.

The chain employs TRBV2 and TRBJ2-4; D perhaps matches TRBD2 (6 bases). CDR3 length: 14 amino acids. Germline CDR1 SNHLY, CDR2 FYNNEI. Trimming removed 4 bases at V and 3 bases at J, with 10 bases between. The CDR3 here is CASSGDFGKNIQYF. CDR3 nucleotides: TGTGCCAGCAGTGGGGACTTTGGCAAAAACATTCAGTACTTC.

V and J are TRBV3-1 (or the pseudogene TRBV3-2) and TRBJ2-1; no definite D call. This CDR3 spans 15 amino acids. Trimming cost V 0 bases and J 9 bases, with 15 bases left between them. The V gene's germline CDR1 is LGHDT and CDR2 YNNKEL (reference sequence). As DNA, the CDR3 is TGTGCCAGCAGCCAAGATTTGACCCGAGGTGGTGAGCAGTTCTTC. Translation gives CASSQDLTRGGEQFF.

The chain uses TRBV4-1 and TRBJ1-1, with D hard to call. From germline, CDR1 is MGHRA and CDR2 YSYEKL. CDR3 size: 14 residues. V was trimmed by 1 base and J by 1 base, leaving 7 bases between them. CDR3 DNA sequence: TGCGCCAGCAGCCAAGTGTTCGGGAACACTGAAGCTTTCTTT. Amino acids: CASSQVFGNTEAFF.

The chain couples TRBV5-1 to TRBJ2-7, with 8 bases fitting TRBD2. This CDR3 region has 14 residues. The J segment lost 5 bases and the V segment lost 2 bases, leaving 6 bases of the junction unmatched. Germline V gene sequence: CDR1 SGHRS, CDR2 YFSETQ. The CDR3 DNA reads TGCGCCAGCAGCTTTCTTGGACTAGCCGACGAGCAGTACTTC. This encodes CASSFLGLADEQYF.

The rearrangement uses TRBV29-1 and TRBJ2-2; D possibly corresponds to TRBD2 (6 bases). The CDR3 length is 12 residues. CDR1 SQVTM and CDR2 ANQGSEA come from the germline V gene. V dropped 7 bases and J dropped 4 bases, with 10 bases sitting between them. The CDR3 here is CSAGGTTGELFF. CDR3 in DNA: TGCAGCGCCGGGGGAACCACCGGGGAGCTGTTTTTT.

The chain carries TRBV19 and TRBJ1-5; D might be TRBD1 (6 bases). The CDR3 totals 17 residues. CDR1 LNHDA and CDR2 SQIVND come from the germline V gene (reference sequence). V gave up 3 bases and J gave up 5 bases, with 20 bases separating them. The DNA for the CDR3 is TGTGCCAGTAGTATGGTCGGGGATCAGGGGAGATATCAGCCCCAGCATTTT. Translating gives CASSMVGDQGRYQPQHF.

The chain is built from TRBV2 and TRBJ1-5; TRBD1 matches at 7 bases. The V gene end was trimmed by 2 bases and the J gene end by 3 bases; junction bases not matched to a gene: 4. The CDR3 is 15 amino acids. The germline V gene encodes CDR1 SNHLY and CDR2 FYNNEI. The CDR3 DNA follows: TGTGCCAGCAGTGAACGACAGGGCCCCAATCAGCCCCAGCATTTT. As protein: CASSERQGPNQPQHF.

The count of this clone is one. This chain uses TRBV14 with TRBJ1-2, with a weak D call TRBD1 (5 bases). V was shortened by 1 base and J by 6 bases, with 15 bases between the two germline ends. This CDR3 region has 15 residues. Germline V gene sequence: CDR1 SGHDN, CDR2 FVKESK. The chain's CDR3 is CASSQAPHGGDGYTF. The CDR3 DNA reads TGTGCCAGCAGCCAAGCCCCCCACGGGGGGGATGGCTACACCTTC.

This clone was recorded once. The chain has TRBV7-2 and TRBJ1-1; D uncertain. Trimming shortened V by 5 bases and J by 2 bases, and 15 bases separated the two germline ends. Germline assignment: CDR1 SGHTA and CDR2 FQGNSA. This CDR3 is built from 15 residues. The CDR3 protein is CASSPRRGLNTEAFF. CDR3 bases: TGTGCCAGCAGCCCCAGGCGTGGACTTAACACTGAAGCTTTCTTT.

Comment on this clone: Other DNA variants within this sample encode the same CDR3. The CDR3 reads CASSPSGDGYTF. CDR3 in DNA: TGTGCCAGCTCACCATCAGGGGATGGCTACACCTTC. The chain links TRBV18 to TRBJ1-2; TRBD1 is a possible D gene (6 bases). The CDR3 consists of 12 residues. Germline CDR1 reads KGHSH; CDR2 reads LQKENI. V lost 2 bases to trimming and J lost 6 bases, with 7 bases between them.

The chain combines TRBV18 with TRBJ2-5; tentative D call: TRBD2 (7 bases). There are 15 residues in the CDR3. Germline assignment: CDR1 KGHSH and CDR2 LQKENI. With 5 bases removed from V and 4 bases from J, the gap between germline ends came to 17 bases. The CDR3 region has the DNA TGTGCCAGCTCAACTTACTCGGGGGGCGGAGAGACCCAGTACTTC. This codes for CASSTYSGGGETQYF.

V gene TRBV27 combines with J gene TRBJ1-1; TRBD1 agrees at 7 bases. The trim removed 6 bases at V and 1 base at J, leaving 5 bases unmatched. This CDR3 has 14 residues. Germline loops: CDR1 MNHEY, CDR2 SMNVEV (reference sequence). Written as DNA, the CDR3 is TGTGCCAGCAGAACAGGGGTTGGGAACACTGAAGCTTTCTTT. This gives the protein CASRTGVGNTEAFF.

V usage is TRBV3-1 (or the pseudogene TRBV3-2) and J usage is TRBJ2-3, with 12 positions matching TRBD2. The V and J ends lost 6 bases and 2 bases, in that order; junction bases with no gene match: 3. CDR1 and CDR2 (germline): LGHDT, YNNKEL (reference sequence). This CDR3 spans 15 amino acids. The CDR3 sequence: CASRGTSGYTDTQYF. For the CDR3, the DNA is TGTGCCAGCAGAGGGACTAGCGGGTACACAGATACGCAGTATTTT.

The chain is built from TRBV27 and TRBJ1-5; weak D call: TRBD1 (5 bases). This CDR3 spans 14 amino acids. The V gene's germline CDR1 is MNHEY and CDR2 SMNVEV (reference sequence). The V and J ends lost 5 bases and 2 bases respectively, with 10 bases between them. This CDR3 reads CASSGGNGNQPQHF. The CDR3 region has the DNA TGTGCCAGCAGTGGGGGGAACGGCAATCAGCCCCAGCATTTT.

In regard to this clone: Relative to the germline gene, one junction end is altered; a read error may explain this. This chain connects TRBV6-6 to TRBJ1-2; possible D gene TRBD1, 5 bases. There are 12 residues in the CDR3. Germline V gene data show CDR1 as MNHNY and CDR2 as SVGAGI (reference sequence). The CDR3 sequence is CASSYSPGTTGF. CDR3 nucleotides: TGTGCCAGCAGTTACTCTCCAGGGACTACGGGTTTC.

V is TRBV5-1 and J is TRBJ1-1; D perhaps matches TRBD1 (6 bases). Germline CDR1 and CDR2: SGHRS and YFSETQ. The CDR3 length is 14 residues. Trimming shortened V by 3 bases and J by 1 base, and 10 bases separated the two germline ends. Here the CDR3 reads CASSSGQQNTEAFF. CDR3 in DNA: TGCGCCAGCAGCTCCGGACAGCAGAACACTGAAGCTTTCTTT.

This clone has just one count. The chain combines TRBV27 with TRBJ1-1, with TRBD1 identical over 9 bases. V shed 7 bases and J 10 bases; nucleotides not matched to a gene: 13. The CDR3 consists of 14 residues. Germline V gives CDR1 MNHEY, CDR2 SMNVEV (reference sequence). The DNA of the CDR3 is TGTGCCAGCACCAAACGGGACAGGGCGGTGGGAGCTTTCTTT. Its protein is CASTKRDRAVGAFF.

The CDR3 region is CSVRGWPGNEKLFF. The CDR3 DNA sequence: TGCAGCGTCCGGGGGTGGCCAGGCAATGAAAAACTGTTTTTT. The chain carries TRBV29-1 and TRBJ1-4, with D perhaps TRBD1 (5 bases). This CDR3 contains 14 residues. V lost 6 bases to trimming and J lost 5 bases, with 16 bases between them. Germline CDR1 reads SQVTM; CDR2 reads ANQGSEA.

The chain links TRBV10-3 to TRBJ1-2; unclear D gene. V lost 6 bases to trimming and J lost 8 bases, with 13 bases between them. The CDR3 runs to 12 residues. Per germline, CDR1 ENHRY and CDR2 SYGVKD. The DNA for the CDR3 is TGTGCCATCAGCGGAGATGCTATCGGCTACACCTTC. It yields the protein CAISGDAIGYTF.

The rearrangement uses TRBV9 and TRBJ1-2; D is undetermined. The germline V and J ends were trimmed by 0 bases and 6 bases, with 9 bases remaining between them. Germline-derived CDR1 and CDR2 are SGDLS and YYNGEE. The CDR3 is 13 residues long. CDR3 sequence (DNA): TGTGCCAGCAGCGTAGCCTTTGGAGATGGCTACACCTTC. This gives the protein CASSVAFGDGYTF.